One sample yielded the 14 T cell receptor beta chains listed below, sequenced in a study of Graves' ophthalmopathy and Graves' hyperthyroidism. TCR beta CDR3 regions were amplified from RNA transcripts. First-round RT-PCR with HTBI primers preceded a second-round multiplex PCR. Via MiXCR, TCRdb re-called the multiplex PCR reads, giving one row per CDR3 protein. The sample shows 200,000 to 250,000 distinct CDR3 sequences, 20% to 25% of them seen only once. The sequenced material came from peripheral blood. These TCRs come from a woman in her forties or fifties with Graves' ophthalmopathy.

In this sample, this clonotype turned up many times. The rearrangement uses TRBV2 and TRBJ2-2; 7 bases fit TRBD1. CDR1 and CDR2 from the germline V gene are SNHLY and FYNNEI. V lost 4 bases to trimming and J lost 0 bases; unmatched junction nucleotides: 2. This CDR3 has 15 amino acids. CDR3 bases: TGTGCCAGCAGTGGGCAGGGGGCGAACACCGGGGAGCTGTTTTTT. This translates into CASSGQGANTGELFF.

The chain uses TRBV4-1 and TRBJ2-5, with TRBD2 matching 9 bases. V lost 4 bases and J lost 7; bases outside the gene matches: 13. The CDR3 length is 16 residues. CDR1 is MGHRA and CDR2 is YSYEKL in the germline V gene. CDR3 DNA sequence: TGCGCCAGCAGCCCCCCGGGACTAGCTTCGGTCGTGACCCAGTACTTC. Translated: CASSPPGLASVVTQYF.

This clonotype was seen once. The chain carries TRBV6-2 or TRBV6-3 and TRBJ2-2; TRBD2 might be the D (6 bases). Germline loops: CDR1 MNHEY, CDR2 SVGEGT. The CDR3 is made up of 16 amino acids. Deletions cut 7 bases from V and 5 bases from J, with 20 bases between. CDR3 sequence (DNA): TGTGCCAGCACCCCGAGGACCCTCGGGAGTACCGGGGAGCTGTTTTTT. Translating gives CASTPRTLGSTGELFF.

This clonotype was seen ten or more times. The chain links TRBV2 to TRBJ2-3, with a possible D match to TRBD2 (7 bases). The CDR3 loop spans 19 amino acids. Germline CDR1 is SNHLY and CDR2 is FYNNEI. V lost 2 bases and J lost 4, with 25 bases in between. CDR3 in amino acids: CASSESSRGGATKPDTQYF. In nucleotides, the CDR3 is TGTGCCAGCAGTGAATCCTCTCGTGGGGGGGCGACCAAACCAGATACGCAGTATTTT.

The CDR3 region is CASSHDGTRNTEAFF. In nucleotides, the CDR3 is TGTGCCAGCAGCCACGACGGGACGAGGAACACTGAAGCTTTCTTT. This chain uses TRBV9 with TRBJ1-1, with D possibly being TRBD1 (5 bases). Between the trimmed V and J ends, which lost 4 bases and 1 base, there was a span of 14 bases. Germline V gene sequence: CDR1 SGDLS, CDR2 YYNGEE. The CDR3 runs to 15 residues.

This clonotype was detected only a few times. CDR3 region: CASIETGGGQPQHF. The CDR3 DNA sequence: TGTGCCAGCATAGAGACAGGGGGTGGGCAGCCCCAGCATTTT. The rearrangement links TRBV6-1 to TRBJ1-5, with TRBD1 matching over 9 bases. Germline V gives CDR1 MNHNS, CDR2 SASEGT. CDR3 length equals 14 residues. Losses at the gene ends were 7 bases for V and 7 bases for J; bases not matched to a gene: 8.

V usage is TRBV7-2 and J usage is TRBJ1-6; weak D call: TRBD1 (5 bases). The CDR3 sequence is 17 residues long. Per germline, CDR1 SGHTA and CDR2 FQGNSA. Trimming took off 1 base at V and 10 bases at J, with 20 bases between the two ends. The CDR3 nucleotides read TGTGCCAGCAGCTTAGTGGGGCAGGGAGCATTAGAATCACCCCTCCACTTT. Translation gives CASSLVGQGALESPLHF.

In its sample, this clonotype was seen many times. The gene calls are TRBV6-1 and TRBJ1-2, with unresolved D. This CDR3 has 13 amino acids. Looked up from germline, CDR1 is MNHNS and CDR2 is SASEGT. V gave up 3 bases and J gave up 10 bases, with 15 bases separating them. This CDR3 is CASSDAGERPYTF. The CDR3 DNA sequence: TGTGCCAGCAGTGACGCCGGCGAAAGACCCTACACCTTC.

This clonotype appeared many times. The V gene is TRBV6-5, the J gene TRBJ2-5; D is uncertain. Germline V lookup: CDR1 MNHEY, CDR2 SVGAGI. V gave up 2 bases and J gave up 1 base, with 5 bases separating them. The CDR3 runs 13 residues. The CDR3 region has the DNA TGTGCCAGCAGTTACGCGTCCCAAGAGACCCAGTACTTC. This encodes CASSYASQETQYF.

The table lists this clonotype with many counts. The chain carries TRBV12-3 or TRBV12-4 and TRBJ2-7, with D possibly TRBD2 on 5 matching bases. The length of the CDR3 is 14 residues. V was trimmed by 6 bases and J by 7 bases, leaving 19 bases between them. The CDR3 here is CASSGLPKAREQYF. DNA of the CDR3: TGTGCCAGCAGCGGACTCCCCAAGGCGAGGGAGCAGTACTTC.

This clonotype occurred many times. The chain links TRBV2 to TRBJ1-1, with 7 bases aligning to TRBD1. The junction had 7 bases not matched to a gene; V was cut back by 6 bases and J by 0 bases. This CDR3 has 15 residues. From germline, CDR1 is SNHLY and CDR2 FYNNEI. As DNA, the CDR3 is TGTGCCAGCAGACTCAGGGGGTCTATGAACACTGAAGCTTTCTTT. Its protein is CASRLRGSMNTEAFF.

There are many counts of this clonotype. This sequence joins TRBV10-3 and TRBJ2-2; D gene uncertain. The V gene's germline CDR1 is ENHRY and CDR2 SYGVKD. Trimming left V 10 bases short and J 6 bases short, with 6 bases between. The CDR3 runs to 10 residues. The CDR3 region is CATGSGELFF. In nucleotides, the CDR3 is TGTGCCACCGGTTCCGGGGAGCTGTTTTTT.

The rearrangement links TRBV20-1 to TRBJ2-2; 9 positions agree with TRBD2. After removal of 0 bases from V and 1 base from J, the junction contained 6 bases not matched to a gene. The germline gives CDR1 DFQATT, CDR2 SNEGSKA (reference sequence). The CDR3 has 17 residues. The CDR3 nucleotides read TGCAGTGCTAGAGATCTGACTAGCGGACTGAACACCGGGGAGCTGTTTTTT. This encodes CSARDLTSGLNTGELFF.

Many counts were recorded for this clonotype. This chain joins TRBV2 and TRBJ2-4, with TRBD1 identical over 9 bases. Germline values: CDR1 SNHLY, CDR2 FYNNEI. The CDR3 consists of 16 residues. V lost 6 bases to trimming and J lost 1 base; unmatched junction nucleotides: 7. The CDR3 bases are TGTGCCAGCAGAAGCTCACAGGGGGCGGCCAAAAACATTCAGTACTTC. It translates to CASRSSQGAAKNIQYF. Filled out from reference TRBV2 and TRBJ2-4, the complete variable domain reads EPEVTQTPSHQVTQMGQEVILRCVPISNHLYFYWYRQILGQKVEFLVSFYNNEISEKSEIFDDQFSVERPDGSNFTLKIRSTKLEDSAMYFCASRSSQGAAKNIQYFGAGTRLSVL.